Following are 24 T cell receptor beta chains from one sample sequenced in a study of shared clonotypes between healthy human individuals. Data came from immunoSEQ multiplex PCR; TCRdb stores just in-frame clones and leaves some out. The data contain about 680,000 clones, roughly 78% of them singletons. Sequenced input: memory CD4+ T cells sorted from blood. As for subset: CD45RA-negative fraction. The receptors originated from a woman between 25 and 40 years old in good health.

This clone showed up just a few times. The chain uses TRBV2 and TRBJ2-2; perhaps D is TRBD1 or TRBD2 (5 bases each). Per the germline V gene, CDR1 is SNHLY and CDR2 is FYNNEI. Trimming removed 7 bases from V and 4 bases from J, with 13 bases in between. This CDR3 has 14 residues. The CDR3 nucleotides are TGTGCCAGCACGGGGCTGCGGTCCACCGGGGAGCTGTTTTTT. Translation gives CASTGLRSTGELFF.

V is TRBV30 and J is TRBJ2-7, with TRBD2 as a possible D gene (7 bases). The CDR3 spans 15 residues. The ends were cut back, 3 bases at V and 5 bases at J, with 20 bases in the middle. Germline V CDR1 and CDR2: GTSNPN, SVGIG (reference sequence). The CDR3 region is CAWRGLTGAGDEQYF. The CDR3, as DNA: TGTGCCTGGAGGGGACTAACGGGGGCCGGGGACGAGCAGTACTTC.

V and J are TRBV9 and TRBJ2-5, with TRBD2 identical over 10 bases. This CDR3 spans 19 amino acids. Germline loops: CDR1 SGDLS, CDR2 YYNGEE. The V and J ends lost 1 base and 5 bases, in that order; junction bases with no gene match: 17. The CDR3 spells CASSVRAGGYSLGQETQYF. The CDR3 nucleotides are TGTGCCAGCAGCGTAAGAGCGGGAGGGTACAGTCTGGGTCAGGAGACCCAGTACTTC.

The V call is TRBV28, the J call TRBJ1-5; TRBD1 aligns across 9 bases. The CDR3 contains 15 residues. Germline CDR1 and CDR2: MDHEN and SYDVKM. The V and J ends lost 6 bases and 2 bases, in that order; junction bases with no gene match: 5. This chain's CDR3 is CASSPGDRGNQPQHF. The CDR3 DNA is TGTGCCAGCAGCCCCGGGGACAGGGGCAATCAGCCCCAGCATTTT. Complete variable domain (other parts from reference TRBV28 and TRBJ1-5): DVKVTQSSRYLVKRTGEKVFLECVQDMDHENMFWYRQDPGLGLRLIYFSYDVKMKEKGDIPEGYSVSREKKERFSLILESASTNQTSMYLCASSPGDRGNQPQHFGDGTRLSIL.

The chain is built from TRBV19 and TRBJ1-3; D might be TRBD1 (6 bases). Germline V gene data show CDR1 as LNHDA and CDR2 as SQIVND (reference sequence). The CDR3 loop spans 15 amino acids. V was shortened by 6 bases and J by 0 bases, with 12 bases between the two germline ends. The CDR3 sequence is CASSRQADSGNTIYF. The CDR3 DNA follows: TGTGCCAGTAGCCGACAGGCCGACTCTGGAAACACCATATATTTT.

V gene TRBV5-1 combines with J gene TRBJ2-7, with D uncertain. V lost 3 bases and J 4 bases, leaving 8 bases between the germline ends. Germline lookup yields CDR1 SGHRS and CDR2 YFSETQ. This CDR3 has 12 amino acids. This chain's CDR3 is CASSYSEYEQYF. CDR3 sequence (DNA): TGCGCCAGCAGCTACTCTGAATACGAGCAGTACTTC.

The rearrangement uses TRBV27 and TRBJ1-1; D is unclear. The CDR3 sequence is 15 residues long. The germline V gene has CDR1 MNHEY and CDR2 SMNVEV (reference sequence). Trimming cost V 5 bases and J 0 bases, with 13 bases left between them. The CDR3 loop is CASSPKVQMNTEAFF. The CDR3 DNA follows: TGTGCCAGCAGTCCAAAGGTACAGATGAACACTGAAGCTTTCTTT.

The V gene is TRBV6-4, the J gene TRBJ2-3, with D perhaps matching TRBD2 (6 bases). Trimming stripped 4 bases from V and 4 bases from J, with 15 bases between. Germline V gene data show CDR1 as MRHNA and CDR2 as SNTAGT. The CDR3 has 15 residues. For the CDR3, the DNA is TGTGCCAGCAGTGCCGCGACTAGGGGAGCAGATACGCAGTATTTT. This gives the protein CASSAATRGADTQYF.

The gene calls are TRBV6-6 and TRBJ2-7; TRBD2 matches at 14 bases. The CDR3 runs to 16 residues. The V gene's germline CDR1 is MNHNY and CDR2 SVGAGI (reference sequence). Trimming cost V 6 bases and J 6 bases; bases outside gene matches: 10. The CDR3 nucleotides read TGTGCCAGCAGAACAAATCTAGGACTAGCGGGAGGCGAGCAGTACTTC. This codes for CASRTNLGLAGGEQYF.

This sequence joins TRBV28 and TRBJ2-7; perhaps TRBD2 as D (5 bases). This CDR3 spans 12 amino acids. Trimming took off 10 bases at V and 3 bases at J, with 13 bases between the two ends. The germline V gene encodes CDR1 MDHEN and CDR2 SYDVKM. Here the CDR3 DNA reads TGTGCCACGACATCGGGAATCTACGAGCAGTACTTC. It codes for CATTSGIYEQYF.

The rearrangement uses TRBV29-1 and TRBJ1-1; 12 positions agree with TRBD1. Germline V lookup: CDR1 SQVTM, CDR2 ANQGSEA. The CDR3 runs 17 residues. Germline trimming cut 4 bases from V and 3 bases from J; bases unmatched to any gene: 12. Written as DNA, the CDR3 is TGCAGCGTTGTTGGGACAGGGGGCGCAGGGCGTGACACTGAAGCTTTCTTT. It translates to CSVVGTGGAGRDTEAFF.

This chain uses TRBV27 with TRBJ1-5; the D gene is possibly TRBD1 (5 bases). The CDR3 spans 17 residues. In germline, CDR1 is MNHEY, CDR2 SMNVEV (reference sequence). Trimming stripped 5 bases from V and 0 bases from J, with 17 bases between. The DNA for the CDR3 is TGTGCCAGCAGTCGTACAAGGGGAACTTATAGCAATCAGCCCCAGCATTTT. Amino acid sequence: CASSRTRGTYSNQPQHF.

The gene calls are TRBV7-2 and TRBJ2-2; tentatively, D is TRBD2 (6 bases). Germline V gene lookup returns CDR1 SGHTA and CDR2 FQGNSA. V was shortened by 6 bases and J by 12 bases, with 17 bases between the two germline ends. This CDR3 comprises 13 residues. CDR3 in amino acids: CASREGTETKLFF. The CDR3 DNA sequence: TGTGCCAGCAGGGAAGGGACTGAGACTAAGCTGTTTTTT.

This clone was seen at least ten times. The chain is built from TRBV7-2 and TRBJ1-5, with D unclear. Germline CDR1 is SGHTA and CDR2 is FQGNSA. Trimming removed 6 bases from V and 3 bases from J, with 12 bases in between. This CDR3 is built from 14 residues. Written as DNA, the CDR3 is TGTGCCAGCAGTTACGCGGGGTTCAATCAGCCCCAGCATTTT. Translated, it gives CASSYAGFNQPQHF.

V and J are TRBV5-1 and TRBJ2-2; no reliable D call. There are 13 residues in the CDR3. V lost 0 bases and J lost 7, with 7 bases in between. Germline CDR1 is SGHRS and CDR2 is YFSETQ. The CDR3 sequence: CASSLAAVGELFF. CDR3 in DNA: TGCGCCAGCAGCTTGGCTGCGGTCGGGGAGCTGTTTTTT.

The count of this clone is one. The rearrangement joins TRBV28 to TRBJ2-2; TRBD1 matches 7 bases. V shed 6 bases and J 4 bases; nucleotides not matched to a gene: 8. In germline, CDR1 is MDHEN, CDR2 SYDVKM. The CDR3 covers 15 residues. CDR3 in DNA: TGTGCCAGCAGGGATGACAGGGCGGGCACCGGGGAGCTGTTTTTT. The encoded protein is CASRDDRAGTGELFF.

This chain joins TRBV9 and TRBJ1-1; D may be TRBD1 (5 bases). The CDR3 length is 13 residues. Germline loops: CDR1 SGDLS, CDR2 YYNGEE. V lost 0 bases and J lost 4, with 7 bases in between. CDR3 in amino acids: CASSVVDITEAFF. CDR3 coding DNA: TGTGCCAGCAGCGTAGTGGACATCACTGAAGCTTTCTTT.

The chain carries TRBV19 and TRBJ1-5; D is ambiguous. This CDR3 contains 15 residues. Germline CDR1 is LNHDA and CDR2 is SQIVND (reference sequence). Trimming stripped 7 bases from V and 1 base from J, with 14 bases between. CDR3 sequence (DNA): TGTGCCAGTAAGTTAAGGGCGAGAAGCAATCAGCCCCAGCATTTT. This encodes CASKLRARSNQPQHF. Variable domain in full (rest from reference TRBV19 and TRBJ1-5): DGGITQSPKYLFRKEGQNVTLSCEQNLNHDAMYWYRQDPGQGLRLIYYSQIVNDFQKGDIAEGYSVSREKKESFPLTVTSAQKNPTAFYLCASKLRARSNQPQHFGDGTRLSIL.

The chain joins TRBV7-7 to TRBJ2-2, with 7 bases lining up with TRBD2. Germline loops: CDR1 SSHAT, CDR2 FNYEAQ (reference sequence). V lost 4 bases, J lost 4 bases, and 3 bases stayed unmatched. This CDR3 has 14 amino acids. The CDR3 protein is CASSSSGTTGELFF. CDR3 nucleotides: TGTGCCAGCAGCTCCAGCGGGACCACCGGGGAGCTGTTTTTT.

The chain couples TRBV19 to TRBJ2-1, with D possibly TRBD1 on 6 matching bases. The V gene lost 8 bases and the J gene lost 4 bases, with 12 bases spanning the gap. CDR3 length: 13 residues. In germline, CDR1 is LNHDA, CDR2 SQIVND (reference sequence). CDR3 DNA: TGTGCCAGTCACAGGGCAGGGTACAATGAGCAGTTCTTC. Its protein is CASHRAGYNEQFF.

This chain uses TRBV2 with TRBJ2-1; the D is unclear. This CDR3 region has 14 residues. Germline values: CDR1 SNHLY, CDR2 FYNNEI. Trimming took 5 bases from V and 5 from J, leaving 13 bases between them. The CDR3 loop is CASSIDEFNNEQFF. The CDR3 DNA follows: TGTGCCAGCAGTATCGACGAATTTAACAATGAGCAGTTCTTC.

The rearrangement uses TRBV6-5 and TRBJ2-7; D might be TRBD1 (5 bases). Germline values: CDR1 MNHEY, CDR2 SVGAGI. V lost 6 bases, J lost 3 bases, and 12 bases lay in between. The CDR3 extends over 13 amino acids. The CDR3 DNA reads as TGTGCCAGCAGCCGAGGACACCTCTACGAGCAGTACTTC. Its translation: CASSRGHLYEQYF.

The chain joins TRBV7-8 to TRBJ1-5, with 7 nucleotides matching TRBD1. The V segment lost 5 bases and the J segment 5 bases; nucleotides outside the gene matches: 15. Per the germline V gene, CDR1 is SGHVS and CDR2 is FQNEAQ. The CDR3 loop spans 17 amino acids. The CDR3 region is CASSLRADRAGYQPQHF. The CDR3 nucleotides read TGTGCCAGCAGCCTACGAGCCGACAGGGCGGGTTATCAGCCCCAGCATTTT.

In its sample, this clone was seen many times. The V gene is TRBV10-3, the J gene TRBJ1-5; possibly TRBD1 for D (6 bases). The CDR3 contains 17 residues. The V gene's germline CDR1 is ENHRY and CDR2 SYGVKD. The V end lost 2 bases, the J end lost 4 bases, and 18 bases lay between the germline ends. The CDR3 sequence: CAISEPEGGSGNQPQHF. Written as DNA, the CDR3 is TGTGCCATCAGTGAGCCTGAGGGGGGTTCGGGTAATCAGCCCCAGCATTTT.